This T cell receptor (beta chain) came from a study of graft-versus-host responses after intestinal transplantation. At the level of the study: Multivisceral, liver-intestinal, or isolated intestinal transplants were received by the recipients. Anti-thymocyte globulin induction, then tacrolimus and steroids for about three years, went to all recipients.

Generated by immunoSEQ multiplex PCR, the TCRdb table keeps only in-frame clones and is missing some. The sample shows about 28,000 clones, about 80% of them seen only once. On this clone: No antigen is known for it.

Per germline, CDR1 MNHEY and CDR2 SMNVEV (reference sequence). CDR3 length: 15 amino acids. Trimming stripped 3 bases from V and 0 bases from J, with 11 bases between. General observations from the study: Recipient marrow showed GvH clones, some seen first in ileum or blood. Graft-donor T cell macrochimerism in patients accompanied high graft-versus-host to host-versus-graft clonal ratios in allografts.

V and J are TRBV27 and TRBJ1-1; D not certain. The TCR comes from a human donor who received an intestinal transplant. The material sequenced was unstimulated CD8+ T cells sorted from spleen or lymph node cells, taken before intestinal transplant. The CDR3 DNA follows: TGTGCCAGCAGTTTCAGGTCCCTTATGAACACTGAAGCTTTCTTT. As protein: CASSFRSLMNTEAFF.